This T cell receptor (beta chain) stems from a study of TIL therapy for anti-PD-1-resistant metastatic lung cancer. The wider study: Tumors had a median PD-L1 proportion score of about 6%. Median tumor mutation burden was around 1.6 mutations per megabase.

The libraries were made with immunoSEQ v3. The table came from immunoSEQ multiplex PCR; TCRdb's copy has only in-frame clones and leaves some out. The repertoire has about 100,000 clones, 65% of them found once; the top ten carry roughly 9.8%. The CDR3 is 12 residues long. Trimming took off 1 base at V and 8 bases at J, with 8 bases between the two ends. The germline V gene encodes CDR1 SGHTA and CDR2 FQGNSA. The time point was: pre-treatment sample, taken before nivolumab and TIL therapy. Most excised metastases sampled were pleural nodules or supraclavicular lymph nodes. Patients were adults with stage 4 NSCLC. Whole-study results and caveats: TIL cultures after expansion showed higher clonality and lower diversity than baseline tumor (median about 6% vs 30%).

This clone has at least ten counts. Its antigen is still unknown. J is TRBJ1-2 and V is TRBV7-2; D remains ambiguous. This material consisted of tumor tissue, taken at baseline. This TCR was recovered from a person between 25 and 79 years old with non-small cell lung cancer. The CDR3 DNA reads TGTGCCAGCAGCTTAGATCGGTCCGGCTACACCTTC. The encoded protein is CASSLDRSGYTF. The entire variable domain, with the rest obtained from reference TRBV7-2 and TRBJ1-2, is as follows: GAGVSQSPSNKVTEKGKDVELRCDPISGHTALYWYRQSLGQGLEFLIYFQGNSAPDKSGLPSDRFSAERTGGSVSTLTIQRTQQEDSAVYLCASSLDRSGYTFGSGTRLTVV.